This T cell receptor beta chain was sequenced for a study of T cell responses to AZD1222 COVID-19 vaccine. Study information: Both about-4-week and about-12-week second-dose recipients were combined.

Study-wide findings and caveats: Clonal diversity may have been underestimated in mostly white British donors. Reports say nearly half of spike-specific TCRs go after unmutated variant regions.

Some clones are missing from TCRdb's copy, which holds only in-frame ones; the method was immunoSEQ multiplex PCR. The profile shows more than 120,000 clones, more than 85% of them singletons. CDR3 length: 12 amino acids. The V gene's germline CDR1 is SQVTM and CDR2 ANQGSEA. The ends were cut back, 6 bases at V and 3 bases at J, with 11 bases in the middle. As to this clone: The antigen is not known.

The V gene is TRBV29-1, the J gene TRBJ1-2; tentatively, D is TRBD1 (5 bases). The sequence was obtained from an adult in good health. The sequenced sample was peripheral blood, obtained on day 0 of AZD1222 vaccination. This CDR3 is CSVVVGDYGYTF. DNA for the CDR3: TGCAGCGTCGTGGTGGGGGACTATGGCTACACCTTC.